A single sample gave rise to the 28 T cell receptor beta chains below, sequenced in a study of vaccination and CD4 T cells after COVID-19 (dated by TCRdb to between 2021 and 2024). Library generation was performed with PCR. Sequenced on an Illumina iSeq 100. DNA from cultured CD4+ T cells was subjected to TCR sequencing with the Oncomine TCR Beta short-read assay at the Johns Hopkins FTIC core. TCRdb passed the public sequencing reads through fastp at Q25 and MiXCR, retaining productive beta sequences. Duplicate CDR3 protein sequences are folded into a single record with the most common DNA and genes. This sample gives about 23,000 distinct CDR3 sequences in total; about 53% of them show up just once. The ten largest make up around 3% of the sample. Their antigens are not known. The treatment or condition label on this specimen signifies: roughly 10-day PBMC culture with coronavirus spike peptide pools or control peptides (ViraFEST assay).

Sequencing was carried out using CD4+ T cells from blood, cultured in vitro. These TCRs come from a human donor who had recovered from COVID-19.

The chain is built from TRBV7-6 and TRBJ2-3; TRBD2 agrees at 9 bases. V was pared by 5 bases and J by 4 bases, with 7 bases of the junction left unmatched. The germline V gene has CDR1 SGHVS and CDR2 FNYEAQ. The CDR3 extends over 15 amino acids. The CDR3 DNA reads as TGTGCCAGCAGCCGGGTAGCGGGGGCGGCAGATACGCAGTATTTT. Translating gives CASSRVAGAADTQYF. The full variable domain, its missing parts supplied by reference TRBV7-6 and TRBJ2-3, is GAGVSQSPRYKVTKRGQDVALRCDPISGHVSLYWYRQALGQGPEFLTYFNYEAQQDKSGLPNDRFSAERPEGSISTLTIQRTEQRDSAMYRCASSRVAGAADTQYFGPGTRLTVL.

The chain links TRBV11-3 to TRBJ1-1; D uncertain. Trimming removed 7 bases at V and 8 bases at J, with 20 bases between. Germline V CDR1 and CDR2: SGHNT, YENEEA. The CDR3 has 14 residues. The CDR3 sequence: CASNLFNDSPEAFF. CDR3 nucleotides: TGTGCCAGCAACTTGTTTAACGACTCGCCAGAAGCTTTCTTT. The full variable domain, with the rest looked up from reference TRBV11-3 and TRBJ1-1, is EAGVVQSPRYKIIEKKQPVAFWCNPISGHNTLYWYLQNLGQGPELLIRYENEEAVDDSQLPKDRFSAERLKGVDSTLKIQPAELGDSAVYLCASNLFNDSPEAFFGQGTRLTVV.

V usage is TRBV20-1 and J usage is TRBJ2-2, with unresolved D. Germline CDR1 is DFQATT and CDR2 is SNEGSKA (reference sequence). The germline V and J ends were trimmed by 5 bases and 6 bases, with 16 bases remaining between them. The CDR3 contains 14 residues. The CDR3 protein is CSAPTSAQSGELFF. The CDR3 bases are TGCAGTGCTCCCACCTCGGCCCAGTCCGGGGAGCTGTTTTTT.

This clonotype was counted a few times. The rearrangement links TRBV28 to TRBJ2-3, with TRBD2 matching over 9 bases. The J segment lost 5 bases and the V segment lost 5 bases, leaving 20 bases of the junction unmatched. In germline, CDR1 is MDHEN, CDR2 SYDVKM. The length of the CDR3 is 19 residues. The DNA of the CDR3 is TGTGCCAGCAGTGAGGGGAGCGGGAGGCCGGCTAAGTATGGAGATACGCAGTATTTT. This gives the protein CASSEGSGRPAKYGDTQYF. The whole variable domain, filled in from reference TRBV28 and TRBJ2-3, reads DVKVTQSSRYLVKRTGEKVFLECVQDMDHENMFWYRQDPGLGLRLIYFSYDVKMKEKGDIPEGYSVSREKKERFSLILESASTNQTSMYLCASSEGSGRPAKYGDTQYFGPGTRLTVL.

The rearrangement joins TRBV19 to TRBJ1-1; weak D call: TRBD1 (5 bases). Trimming stripped 7 bases from V and 1 base from J, with 13 bases between. Germline values: CDR1 LNHDA, CDR2 SQIVND (reference sequence). The CDR3 is 14 residues long. The CDR3 region has the DNA TGTGCCAGTACAGCAGGGAATAAGAACACTGAAGCTTTCTTT. It translates to CASTAGNKNTEAFF.

The chain recombines TRBV7-3 with TRBJ1-1, with 7 bases fitting TRBD1. The CDR3 contains 13 residues. With 0 bases clipped from V and 7 bases from J, the junction kept 2 bases outside the gene matches. Germline CDR1 and CDR2: SGHTA and FQGTGA. The CDR3 loop reads CASSLTRDSEAFF. CDR3 sequence (DNA): TGTGCCAGCAGCTTAACGAGGGACAGTGAAGCTTTCTTT.

The chain is built from TRBV5-4 and TRBJ2-7; 7 nucleotides agree with TRBD1. This CDR3 contains 14 residues. V trimming: 4 bases; J trimming: 6 bases; junction bases outside the gene matches: 10. The germline V gene has CDR1 SGHNT and CDR2 YYREEE (reference sequence). The CDR3 nucleotides read TGTGCCAGCAGCCTCCAGGGGGTGACCGGCGAGCAGTACTTC. Encoded protein: CASSLQGVTGEQYF.

J is TRBJ1-6 and V is TRBV30, with TRBD1 as a possible D gene (6 bases). Looked up from germline, CDR1 is GTSNPN and CDR2 is SVGIG (reference sequence). The germline V and J ends were trimmed by 1 base and 3 bases, with 7 bases remaining between them. CDR3 length: 14 residues. The CDR3 spells CAWSGTDYNSPLHF. The CDR3, as DNA: TGTGCCTGGAGTGGGACAGACTATAATTCACCCCTCCACTTT.

CDR3 in amino acids: CASSEALGGFKPQHF. In DNA form, the CDR3 reads TGTGCCAGCAGTGAAGCGCTAGGAGGGTTTAAGCCCCAGCATTTT. V and J are TRBV6-1 and TRBJ1-5; no definite D call. CDR1 is MNHNS and CDR2 is SASEGT in the germline V gene. Trimming took 0 bases from V and 8 from J, leaving 14 bases between them. This CDR3 has 15 residues.

This clonotype occurred a few times. The chain carries TRBV6-2 or TRBV6-3 and TRBJ1-1; D call uncertain. Trimming stripped 2 bases from V and 8 bases from J, with 9 bases between. From germline, CDR1 is MNHEY and CDR2 SVGEGT. This CDR3 is built from 12 residues. The CDR3 nucleotides are TGTGCCAGCAGTTACCTCGGCAACGAAGCTTTCTTT. Its protein is CASSYLGNEAFF.

The gene calls are TRBV20-1 and TRBJ1-1; D uncertain. Trimming pared 2 bases from V and 0 bases from J, leaving 10 bases between. This CDR3 contains 14 residues. Germline CDR1 is DFQATT and CDR2 is SNEGSKA (reference sequence). In DNA form, the CDR3 reads TGCAGTGCTAGACCGGGGTCCATGAACACTGAAGCTTTCTTT. Protein sequence: CSARPGSMNTEAFF.

This clonotype was observed a single time. The CDR3 loop reads CASSLAGAKGNTIYF. Here the CDR3 DNA reads TGTGCCAGCAGCTTAGCCGGGGCCAAAGGAAACACCATATATTTT. The J gene is TRBJ1-3, the V gene TRBV7-6; tentative D call: TRBD1 (5 bases). This CDR3 region has 15 residues. Germline assignment: CDR1 SGHVS and CDR2 FNYEAQ. Trimming cost V 0 bases and J 4 bases, with 10 bases left between them.

This CDR3 is CASSLRENQPQHF. The CDR3 region has the DNA TGTGCCAGCAGCTTAAGGGAGAATCAGCCCCAGCATTTT. The V and J genes are TRBV7-3 and TRBJ1-5, with no clear D. The CDR3 is made up of 13 amino acids. V lost 1 base and J lost 4, with 5 bases in between. Germline CDR1 and CDR2: SGHTA and FQGTGA. Filled out from reference TRBV7-3 and TRBJ1-5, the complete variable domain reads GAGVSQTPSNKVTEKGKYVELRCDPISGHTALYWYRQSLGQGPEFLIYFQGTGAADDSGLPNDRFFAVRPEGSVSTLKIQRTERGDSAVYLCASSLRENQPQHFGDGTRLSIL.

The rearrangement links TRBV6-1 to TRBJ1-1; tentatively, D is TRBD1 (5 bases). V gave up 6 bases and J gave up 1 base, with 21 bases separating them. The CDR3 has 17 amino acids. Germline CDR1 reads MNHNS; CDR2 reads SASEGT. CDR3 sequence reads: CASRLPGAPTQNTEAFF. Here the CDR3 DNA reads TGTGCCAGCAGGCTCCCCGGGGCCCCAACGCAGAACACTGAAGCTTTCTTT.

The CDR3 DNA reads as TGTGCCAGCAGTTACCATCCAGGCCTTGAAGCTTTCTTT. This encodes CASSYHPGLEAFF. This chain joins TRBV6-5 and TRBJ1-1; D is unclear. The CDR3 sequence is 13 residues long. Germline lookup yields CDR1 MNHEY and CDR2 SVGAGI. V was clipped by 2 bases and J by 7 bases, with 11 bases between them.

This clonotype occurred a few times. The chain links TRBV6-5 to TRBJ1-5, with D maybe TRBD1 (6 bases). Germline V lookup: CDR1 MNHEY, CDR2 SVGAGI. The CDR3 sequence is 14 residues long. Trimming took 4 bases from V and 6 from J, leaving 13 bases between them. The CDR3 sequence is CASSFGQGSQPQHF. The CDR3 coding sequence is TGTGCCAGCAGTTTTGGCCAGGGGAGTCAGCCCCAGCATTTT.

The chain joins TRBV19 to TRBJ2-7; 9 nucleotides match TRBD2. V trimming: 1 base; J trimming: 3 bases; junction bases outside the gene matches: 4. CDR1 is LNHDA, CDR2 SQIVND, per germline (reference sequence). CDR3 size: 15 residues. The CDR3 DNA sequence: TGTGCCAGTAGTATAGCCGATAGCGGGAGCTACGAGCAGTACTTC. Its translation: CASSIADSGSYEQYF.

V is TRBV7-2 and J is TRBJ2-7; 7 bases align to TRBD1. Germline V gene data show CDR1 as SGHTA and CDR2 as FQGNSA. CDR3 length: 13 residues. V lost 5 bases to trimming and J lost 6 bases; unmatched junction nucleotides: 7. The CDR3 DNA follows: TGTGCCAGCAGCATCCTACAGGGGTCCGAGCAGTACTTC. Translated, it gives CASSILQGSEQYF.

This clonotype was counted a few times. The gene calls are TRBV27 and TRBJ2-2; 8 positions agree with TRBD2. The CDR3 loop spans 16 amino acids. Unmatched junction bases numbered 9, after V lost 5 bases and J lost 4 bases. Germline V CDR1 and CDR2: MNHEY, SMNVEV (reference sequence). The CDR3 DNA sequence: TGTGCCAGCAGTGGGGCGGGGGGCGTCAGCACCGGGGAGCTGTTTTTT. Its protein product is CASSGAGGVSTGELFF.

This clonotype was recorded a few times. The rearrangement uses TRBV11-3 and TRBJ2-1; D unresolved. CDR3 length equals 16 residues. CDR1 is SGHNT and CDR2 is YENEEA in the germline V gene. The V and J ends lost 3 bases and 3 bases respectively, with 15 bases between them. The CDR3 DNA sequence: TGTGCCAGCAGCTTTCGCGGAGCACCTCTCTACAATGAGCAGTTCTTC. Encoded protein: CASSFRGAPLYNEQFF.

J is TRBJ2-2 and V is TRBV6-2 or TRBV6-3; 9 nucleotides match TRBD2. V lost 4 bases, J lost 4 bases, and 10 bases stayed unmatched. This CDR3 region has 17 residues. Germline lookup yields CDR1 MNHEY and CDR2 SVGEGT. CDR3 bases: TGTGCCAGCAGTTTCCCCCCGGGACTAGCCCCCACCGGGGAGCTGTTTTTT. Translation: CASSFPPGLAPTGELFF.

The gene calls are TRBV5-4 and TRBJ2-1; 8 bases are a match to TRBD2. The ends lost 4 bases at V and 1 base at J; junction bases unmatched: 7. The germline V gene encodes CDR1 SGHNT and CDR2 YYREEE (reference sequence). The CDR3 has 16 residues. This CDR3 reads CASSPAGERSYNEQFF. DNA of the CDR3: TGTGCCAGCAGCCCAGCGGGAGAGAGGTCCTACAATGAGCAGTTCTTC.

The rearrangement links TRBV20-1 to TRBJ1-1; D is undetermined. The CDR3 has 12 amino acids. Germline V CDR1 and CDR2: DFQATT, SNEGSKA (reference sequence). With 3 bases removed from V and 1 base from J, the gap between germline ends came to 6 bases. CDR3 nucleotides: TGCAGTGCTAGGAGACCGAACACTGAAGCTTTCTTT. Translated, it gives CSARRPNTEAFF.

The chain has TRBV7-9 and TRBJ2-5; tentatively, D is TRBD2 (6 bases). Trimming took off 5 bases at V and 4 bases at J, with 11 bases between the two ends. Per germline, CDR1 SEHNR and CDR2 FQNEAQ (reference sequence). There are 13 residues in the CDR3. The DNA of the CDR3 is TGTGCCAGCAGCCCCGGGACTCGAGAGACCCAGTACTTC. Its protein product is CASSPGTRETQYF. The whole variable domain, remainder taken from reference TRBV7-9 and TRBJ2-5, is DTGVSQNPRHKITKRGQNVTFRCDPISEHNRLYWYRQTLGQGPEFLTYFQNEAQLEKSRLLSDRFSAERPKGSFSTLEIQRTEQGDSAMYLCASSPGTRETQYFGPGTRLLVL.

This chain uses TRBV19 with TRBJ2-3, with unresolved D. This CDR3 comprises 15 residues. The V gene's germline CDR1 is LNHDA and CDR2 SQIVND (reference sequence). V was trimmed by 2 bases and J by 0 bases, leaving 9 bases between them. CDR3 region: CASSILGPSTDTQYF. The CDR3 DNA is TGTGCCAGTAGTATACTCGGTCCCAGCACAGATACGCAGTATTTT.

The V and J genes are TRBV30 and TRBJ1-6; D perhaps matches TRBD1 (6 bases). V was clipped by 2 bases and J by 10 bases, with 15 bases between them. The CDR3 is made up of 14 amino acids. Germline CDR1 is GTSNPN and CDR2 is SVGIG (reference sequence). The CDR3 DNA is TGTGCCTGGAGTACAGGGAAAGGAGGGTCACCCCTCCACTTT. Its protein product is CAWSTGKGGSPLHF.

The chain employs TRBV7-2 and TRBJ2-7, with TRBD2 matching 8 bases. This CDR3 region has 16 residues. Trimming at V came to 1 base and at J to 3 bases, leaving 8 bases not matched to a gene. Germline loops: CDR1 SGHTA, CDR2 FQGNSA. The CDR3 DNA reads as TGTGCCAGCAGCTTAGAGGGCGGGGGGAGCTACTACGAGCAGTACTTC. It specifies CASSLEGGGSYYEQYF.

The chain couples TRBV6-2 or TRBV6-3 to TRBJ1-2, with D possibly being TRBD1 (5 bases). The length of the CDR3 is 13 residues. V shed 6 bases and J shed 2 bases, with 10 bases lying between them. Per germline, CDR1 MNHEY and CDR2 SVGEGT. CDR3 residues: CASSLTANYGYTF. CDR3 sequence (DNA): TGTGCCAGCAGCCTGACAGCGAACTATGGCTACACCTTC.